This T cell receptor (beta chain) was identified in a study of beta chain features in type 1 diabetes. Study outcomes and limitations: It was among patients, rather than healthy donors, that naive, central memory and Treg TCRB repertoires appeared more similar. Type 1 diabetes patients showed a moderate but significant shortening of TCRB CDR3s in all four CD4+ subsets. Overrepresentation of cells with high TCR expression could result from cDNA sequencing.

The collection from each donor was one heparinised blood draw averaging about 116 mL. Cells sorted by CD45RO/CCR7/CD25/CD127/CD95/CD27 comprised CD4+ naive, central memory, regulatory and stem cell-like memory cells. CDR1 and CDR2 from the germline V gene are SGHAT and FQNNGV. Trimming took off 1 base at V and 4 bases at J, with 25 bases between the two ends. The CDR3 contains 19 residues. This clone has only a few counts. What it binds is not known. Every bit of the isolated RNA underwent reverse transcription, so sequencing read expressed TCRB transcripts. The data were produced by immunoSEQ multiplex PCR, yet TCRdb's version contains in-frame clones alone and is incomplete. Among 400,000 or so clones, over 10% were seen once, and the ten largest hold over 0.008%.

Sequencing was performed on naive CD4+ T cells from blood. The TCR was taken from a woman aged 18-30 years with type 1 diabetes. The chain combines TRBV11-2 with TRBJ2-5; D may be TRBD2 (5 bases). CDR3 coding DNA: TGTGCCAGCAGCTTAGTCTCTCGGGTCCGATCGGGATGGCCAGAGACCCAGTACTTC. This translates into CASSLVSRVRSGWPETQYF.